The clone carrying this T cell receptor (beta chain) was picked up a small number of times. Followed longitudinally, the Seattle patients had been enrolled during active infection. This record belongs to a study of blood T cell repertoires in COVID-19. At the level of the study: Sites across the United States, Italy and Spain contributed samples from acute and convalescent COVID-19. PBMCs, B-cell-depleted T cells, or T cells provided the cDNA or gDNA that made up the material.

Germline CDR1 SGDLS, CDR2 YYNGEE. V was pared by 5 bases and J by 11 bases, with 17 bases between. The CDR3 totals 14 residues. Libraries were prepared by immunoSEQ multiplex PCR; TCRdb keeps only in-frame clonotypes and omits some of them. The data contain about 310,000 clones, around 91% of them singletons. Specimen: peripheral blood. The V and J genes are TRBV9 and TRBJ1-6; maybe TRBD1 (6 bases). This receptor was obtained from a woman in her 40s with COVID-19, enrolled during active disease. CDR3 sequence (DNA): TGTGCCAGCAGTGCTCAGGGGATGTACGCACCCCTCCACTTT. Translated, it gives CASSAQGMYAPLHF.